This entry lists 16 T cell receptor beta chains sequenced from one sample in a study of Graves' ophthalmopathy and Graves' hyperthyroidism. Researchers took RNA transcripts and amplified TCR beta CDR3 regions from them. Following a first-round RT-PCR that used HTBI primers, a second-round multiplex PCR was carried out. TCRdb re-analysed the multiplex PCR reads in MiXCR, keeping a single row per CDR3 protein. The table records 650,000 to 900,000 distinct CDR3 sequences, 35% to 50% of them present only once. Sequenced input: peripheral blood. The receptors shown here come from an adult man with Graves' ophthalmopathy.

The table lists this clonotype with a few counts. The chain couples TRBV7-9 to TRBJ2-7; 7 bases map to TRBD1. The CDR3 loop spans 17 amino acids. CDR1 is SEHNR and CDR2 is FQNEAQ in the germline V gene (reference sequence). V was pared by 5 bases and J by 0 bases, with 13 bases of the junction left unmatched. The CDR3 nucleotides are TGTGCCAGCAGCCCGACAGGGATTAAGCCTCTCTCCTACGAGCAGTACTTC. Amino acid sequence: CASSPTGIKPLSYEQYF.

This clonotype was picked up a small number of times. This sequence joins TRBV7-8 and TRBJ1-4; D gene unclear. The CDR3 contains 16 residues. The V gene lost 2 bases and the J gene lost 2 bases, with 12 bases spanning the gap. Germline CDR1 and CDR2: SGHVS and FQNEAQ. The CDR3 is CASSLKRLGTNEKLFF. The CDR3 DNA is TGTGCCAGCAGCTTAAAGAGACTTGGGACTAATGAAAAACTGTTTTTT.

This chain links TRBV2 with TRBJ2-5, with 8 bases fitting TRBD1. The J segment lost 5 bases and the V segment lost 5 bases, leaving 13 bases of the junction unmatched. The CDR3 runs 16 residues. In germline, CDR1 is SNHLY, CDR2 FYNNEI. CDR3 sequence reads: CASSYSPGGSFETQYF. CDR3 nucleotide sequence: TGTGCCAGCAGTTACTCCCCAGGGGGCTCTTTTGAGACCCAGTACTTC.

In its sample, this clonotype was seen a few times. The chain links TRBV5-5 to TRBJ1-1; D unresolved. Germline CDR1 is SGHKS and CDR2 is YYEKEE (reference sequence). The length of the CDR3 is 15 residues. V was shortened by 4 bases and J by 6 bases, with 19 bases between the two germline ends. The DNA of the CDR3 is TGTGCCAGCAGCCCGGGGAATGTGGGTAGGGCTGAAGCTTTCTTT. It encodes CASSPGNVGRAEAFF. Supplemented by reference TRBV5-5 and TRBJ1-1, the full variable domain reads DAGVTQSPTHLIKTRGQQVTLRCSPISGHKSVSWYQQVLGQGPQFIFQYYEKEERGRGNFPDRFSARQFPNYSSELNVNALLLGDSALYLCASSPGNVGRAEAFFGQGTRLTVV.

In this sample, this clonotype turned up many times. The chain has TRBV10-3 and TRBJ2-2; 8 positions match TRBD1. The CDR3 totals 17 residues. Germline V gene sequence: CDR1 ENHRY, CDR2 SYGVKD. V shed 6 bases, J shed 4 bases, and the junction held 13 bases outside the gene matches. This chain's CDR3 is CAISAQGAGQRTGELFF. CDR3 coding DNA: TGTGCCATCAGCGCGCAGGGGGCGGGACAACGCACCGGGGAGCTGTTTTTT.

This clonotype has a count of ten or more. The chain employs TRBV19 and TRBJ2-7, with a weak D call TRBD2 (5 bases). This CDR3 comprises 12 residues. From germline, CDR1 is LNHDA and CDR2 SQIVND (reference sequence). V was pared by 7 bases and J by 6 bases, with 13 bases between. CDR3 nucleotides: TGTGCCAGTACGGGAAATCGGCTCGAGCAGTACTTC. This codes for CASTGNRLEQYF.

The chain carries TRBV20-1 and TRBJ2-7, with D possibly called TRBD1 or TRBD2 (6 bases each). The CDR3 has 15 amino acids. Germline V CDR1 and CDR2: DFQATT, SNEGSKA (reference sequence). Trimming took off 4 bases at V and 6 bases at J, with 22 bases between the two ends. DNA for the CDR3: TGCAGTGCTAAAGAGGGGGGACACCGCGCCGGCGAGCAGTACTTC. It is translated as CSAKEGGHRAGEQYF.

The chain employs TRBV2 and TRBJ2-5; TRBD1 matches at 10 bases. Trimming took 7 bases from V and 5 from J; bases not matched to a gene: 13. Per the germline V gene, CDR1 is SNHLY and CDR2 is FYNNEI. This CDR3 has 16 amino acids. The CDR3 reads CASILDRGVRGETQYF. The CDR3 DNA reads TGTGCCAGCATCTTGGACAGGGGGGTTCGAGGCGAGACCCAGTACTTC.

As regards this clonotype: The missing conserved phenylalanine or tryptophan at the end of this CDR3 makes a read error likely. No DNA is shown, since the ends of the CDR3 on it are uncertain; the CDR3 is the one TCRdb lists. The CDR3 region is CASSGPGTEHTRNY. The J gene is TRBJ1-6, the V gene TRBV9; the table calls TRBD1, which could not be checked here. CDR1 SGDLS and CDR2 YYNGEE come from the germline V gene. The CDR3 spans 14 residues, counting both ends.

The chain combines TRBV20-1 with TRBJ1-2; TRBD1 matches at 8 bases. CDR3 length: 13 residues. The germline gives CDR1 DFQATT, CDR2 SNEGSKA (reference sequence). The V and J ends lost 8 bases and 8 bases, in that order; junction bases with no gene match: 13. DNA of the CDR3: TGCAGTTACTTAGGACAGGGTGGAAAGGGCTACACCTTC. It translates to CSYLGQGGKGYTF.

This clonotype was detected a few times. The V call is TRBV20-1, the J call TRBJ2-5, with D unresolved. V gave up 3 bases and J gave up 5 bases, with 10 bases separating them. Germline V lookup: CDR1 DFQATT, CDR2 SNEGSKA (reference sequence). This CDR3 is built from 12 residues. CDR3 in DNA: TGCAGTGCTAGCTGGTCGCAGGAGACCCAGTACTTC. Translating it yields CSASWSQETQYF.

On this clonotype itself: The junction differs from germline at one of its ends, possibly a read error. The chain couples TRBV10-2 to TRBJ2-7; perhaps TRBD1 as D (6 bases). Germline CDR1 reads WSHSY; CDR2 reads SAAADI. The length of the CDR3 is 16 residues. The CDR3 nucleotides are TGCGCCGGCAGTGAGTTACCGGGACAATTGTCCTACGAGCAGTACTTC. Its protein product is CAGSELPGQLSYEQYF.

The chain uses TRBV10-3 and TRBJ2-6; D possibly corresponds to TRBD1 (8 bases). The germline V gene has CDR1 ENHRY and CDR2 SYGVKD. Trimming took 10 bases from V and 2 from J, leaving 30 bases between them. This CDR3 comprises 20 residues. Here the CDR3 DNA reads TGTGCCAGCAGCGTAGCTACCGGGGGGACAGGCCTGGCTGGGGCCAACGTCCTGACTTTC. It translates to CASSVATGGTGLAGANVLTF.

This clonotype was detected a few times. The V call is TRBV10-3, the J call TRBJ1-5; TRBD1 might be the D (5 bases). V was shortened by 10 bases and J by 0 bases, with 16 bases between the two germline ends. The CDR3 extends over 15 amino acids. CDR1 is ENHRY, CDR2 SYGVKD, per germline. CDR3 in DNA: TGTGCCAGATCAAGACAGTCCCTTAGCAATCAGCCCCAGCATTTT. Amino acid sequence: CARSRQSLSNQPQHF.

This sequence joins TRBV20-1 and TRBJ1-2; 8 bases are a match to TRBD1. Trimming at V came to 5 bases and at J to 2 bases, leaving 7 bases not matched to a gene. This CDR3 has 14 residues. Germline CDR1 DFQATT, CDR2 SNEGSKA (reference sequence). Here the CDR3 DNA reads TGCAGTGCTGGGGACAGGAGAAAGAACTATGGCTACACCTTC. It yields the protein CSAGDRRKNYGYTF.

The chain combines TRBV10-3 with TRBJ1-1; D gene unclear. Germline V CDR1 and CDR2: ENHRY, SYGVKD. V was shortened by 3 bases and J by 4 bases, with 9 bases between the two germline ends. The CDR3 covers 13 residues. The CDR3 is CAISDGVRTEAFF. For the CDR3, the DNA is TGTGCCATCAGTGACGGGGTTCGCACTGAAGCTTTCTTT.